This T cell receptor beta chain was observed in a study of CXCR3-negative and CXCR3-positive naive CD8 T cells. About this clonotype itself: The antigen remains undetermined.

UMI-labeled 5' RACE TRB cDNA libraries were prepared from the cells. TCRdb re-called the 5' RACE reads; every CDR3 protein appears as one record, without DNA. The sample shows approximately 100,000 distinct CDR3 sequences, and about 0.34% sits with its ten largest clones. Findings of the study overall: Memory CD8+ cells showed much lower diversity, while both naive subsets displayed comparably high diversity. TRB CDR3 hydrophobicity was greater in CXCR3-positive naive cells than in CXCR3-negative naive cells. Surface CD5 matched across naive subsets, and TRB CDR3 properties served to infer TCR strength.

Cells classed as naive CD8+ T cells were CD45RO-CCR7+CD27+CD95-. The CDR3 has 14 residues. From germline, CDR1 is MDHEN and CDR2 SYDVKM. The TCR was taken from a human donor in good health. Some clones in this sample may be carry-over from other donors' samples. This chain connects TRBV28 to TRBJ2-7. Sequencing was carried out using naive CXCR3+ CD8+ T cells from blood. Documented subset: CD45RO-CCR7+CD27+CD95- naive CD8+ T cells expressing CXCR3 (TNR3+). CDR3 protein: CASSLVGAPYEQYF.